This is a list of T cell receptor beta chains from one sample in a study of blood T cells in healthy people across ages. MiXCR was run by TCRdb on the 5' RACE reads, yielding one entry per CDR3 protein. The table has 1.6 million or so distinct CDR3 sequences, 34% seen once; the top ten hold 11%. Sample: blood. All receptors come from a woman aged 25 to 39 in good health. The CDR3 runs from the conserved cysteine through the conserved F or W. D genes are given only for firm matches. Where a row states a size, it is once, few, many or the class of an expanded clone; other rows omit it.

>many|NA|TRBJ2-5|TRBV29-1
TGCAGCGCCTGGGGGTCCCAAGAGACCCAGTACTTC
CSAWGSQETQYF
>few|TRBD2|TRBJ2-5|TRBV3-1
TGTGCCAGCAGCGAGCTCGCGACTAGCGGGGGGGCCGGCCAAGAGACCCAGTACTTC
CASSELATSGGAGQETQYF
>NA|TRBD2|TRBJ2-5|TRBV3-1
TGTGCCAGCAGCCAAGAGTCTAGCGGGGGACTAGAGACCCAGTACTTC
CASSQESSGGLETQYF
>NA|TRBD2|TRBJ2-1|TRBV20-1
TGCAGTGCTTCAGGAGCGGGAGGAACCTACAATGAGCAGTTCTTC
CSASGAGGTYNEQFF
>few|NA|TRBJ1-4|TRBV20-1
TGCAGTGCCAGGGGTGCGGAGGAAAAACTGTTTTTT
CSARGAEEKLFF
>NA|NA|TRBJ1-1|TRBV12-3/TRBV12-4
TGTGCCAGCAGTTTTGGTTCTGGGGGTGTTGCTTTCTTT
CASSFGSGGVAFF
>NA|NA|TRBJ2-7|TRBV7-2
TGTGCCAGCAGCCCGACCCTCCTGGACTCCTACGAGCAGTACTTC
CASSPTLLDSYEQYF
>NA|TRBD1|TRBJ1-1|TRBV10-3
TGTGCCATCAGTGACGACAGGGGGCGCGACACTGAAGCTTTCTTT
CAISDDRGRDTEAFF
>NA|TRBD1|TRBJ2-7|TRBV7-2
TGTGCCAGCAGCCCGGACAGGGGGTCCGAGCAGTACTTC
CASSPDRGSEQYF
>few|TRBD1|TRBJ2-7|TRBV27
TGTGCCAGCAGTGTCACCGGGACAGGCCCCTACGAGCAGTACTTC
CASSVTGTGPYEQYF
>NA|NA|TRBJ2-1|TRBV5-1
TGCGCCAGCAGCTTCCAGGGATGGAATGGGCAGTTCTTC
CASSFQGWNGQFF
>once|NA|TRBJ2-7|TRBV20-1
TGCAGTGCCAGAATGTGGGCCGAACTCCCCTACGAGCAGTACTTC
CSARMWAELPYEQYF
>NA|TRBD1|TRBJ1-4|TRBV12-3/TRBV12-4
TGTGCCAGCACCTTTAGGGGACAGAATGAAAAACTGTTTTTT
CASTFRGQNEKLFF